These T cell receptor beta chains were read from a single sample in a study of blood T cell repertoires in COVID-19. Some clones are missing from TCRdb's copy, which holds only in-frame ones; the method was immunoSEQ multiplex PCR. This table holds 300,000 to 350,000 clones, roughly 90% found once. Input material: peripheral blood. Receptors originate from a man younger than 45 with COVID-19, enrolled during active disease. Both conserved end residues are part of each CDR3. The order of the fields is V gene, CDR3 length, J gene, clone size, D gene, CDR3 DNA, CDR3 protein. The D gene is left open where the match is weak. Size tells how often a clone was seen (once, few, many) or the class of an expanded clone, and some rows leave it out.

TRBV30	15	TRBJ2-2	NA	NA	TGTGCCTGGGTCGGGACTCCCCCCAGGACCGGGGAGCTGTTTTTT	CAWVGTPPRTGELFF
TRBV15	15	TRBJ1-3	NA	NA	TGTGCCACCAGCAGGGACAGAGACTCTGGAAACACCATATATTTT	CATSRDRDSGNTIYF
TRBV7-9	15	TRBJ1-2	few	TRBD1	TGTGCCAGCAGCTTAGGAGCCGGGACAGGGGATGGCTACACCTTC	CASSLGAGTGDGYTF
TRBV5-1	15	TRBJ1-5	few	NA	TGCGCCAGCAGCTTGGATGGAGGGTCGAGTCAGCCCCAGCATTTT	CASSLDGGSSQPQHF
TRBV6-5	16	TRBJ1-6	NA	NA	TGTGCCAGCAGTTACGTCCCAGTCGTCTATAATTCACCCCTCCACTTT	CASSYVPVVYNSPLHF
TRBV4-3	15	TRBJ1-5	NA	NA	TGCGCCAGCAGCCAGTACAGGAATAGCAATCAGCCCCAGCATTTT	CASSQYRNSNQPQHF
TRBV7-9	18	TRBJ2-2	NA	TRBD2	TGTGCCAGCAGCTTAAATCGCGGACTAGCGGGTAACACCGGGGAGCTGTTTTTT	CASSLNRGLAGNTGELFF
TRBV28	16	TRBJ2-1	NA	TRBD2	TGTGCCAGCAGTGACCGGGGTAGCGGGAGGGCCAATGAGCAGTTCTTC	CASSDRGSGRANEQFF
TRBV7-2	13	TRBJ2-2	NA	NA	TGTGCCAGCAGCTCAGTCAGGGCCGGGGAGCTGTTTTTT	CASSSVRAGELFF
TRBV5-1	15	TRBJ2-3	NA	TRBD1	TGCGCCAGCAGACTGATGACAGGGAGCACAGATACGCAGTATTTT	CASRLMTGSTDTQYF
TRBV9	16	TRBJ1-2	NA	NA	TGTGCCAGCAGCGTAGTAAGGCGGGTAGGAGGCTATGGCTACACCTTC	CASSVVRRVGGYGYTF
TRBV5-8	16	TRBJ1-4	once	TRBD1	TGTGCCAGCAGAGAGTGGCAGGGGGCAACTAATGAAAAACTGTTTTTT	CASREWQGATNEKLFF
TRBV10-3	14	TRBJ2-1	NA	NA	TGTGCCATCAGTGATATCCCCAACAGGAATGAGCAGTTCTTC	CAISDIPNRNEQFF
TRBV27	19	TRBJ1-2	NA	NA	TGTGCCAGCAGTTTCCTGATAGGCGAGACAAGGGGCTCTCTCTATGGCTACACCTTC	CASSFLIGETRGSLYGYTF
TRBV4-3	15	TRBJ2-1	NA	TRBD1	TGCGCCAGCAGCCAAGAGGCCAGGGGGCACAATGAGCAGTTCTTC	CASSQEARGHNEQFF
TRBV4-1	15	TRBJ2-7	NA	NA	TGCGCCAGCAGCCTAGGGGGGGGGATCTCCTACGAGCAGTACTTC	CASSLGGGISYEQYF